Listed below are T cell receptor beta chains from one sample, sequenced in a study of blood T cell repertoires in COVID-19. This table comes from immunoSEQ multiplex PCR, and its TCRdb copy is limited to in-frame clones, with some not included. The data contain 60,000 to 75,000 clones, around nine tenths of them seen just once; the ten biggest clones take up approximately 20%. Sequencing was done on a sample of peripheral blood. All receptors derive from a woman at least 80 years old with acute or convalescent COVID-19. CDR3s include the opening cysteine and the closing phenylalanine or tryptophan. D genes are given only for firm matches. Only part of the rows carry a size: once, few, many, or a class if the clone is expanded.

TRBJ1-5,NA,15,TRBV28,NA,CASSPTSQEDQPQHF,TGTGCCAGCAGTCCTACCTCCCAGGAGGATCAGCCCCAGCATTTT
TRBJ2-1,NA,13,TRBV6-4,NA,CASSDFSRRMWFF,TGTGCCAGCAGTGACTTTAGCCGAAGGATGTGGTTCTTC
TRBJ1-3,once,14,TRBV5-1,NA,CASSPDLSGNTIYF,TGCGCCAGCAGTCCAGATCTCTCTGGAAACACCATATATTTT
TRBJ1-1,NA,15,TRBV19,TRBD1,CASTSLQGRNTEAFF,TGTGCCAGTACCTCCTTACAGGGGAGGAACACTGAAGCTTTCTTT
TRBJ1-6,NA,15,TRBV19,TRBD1,CASSREQGSGSPLHF,TGTGCCAGTAGTAGAGAACAGGGGTCGGGTTCACCCCTCCACTTT
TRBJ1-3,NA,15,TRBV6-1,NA,CASSDRGISGNTIYF,TGTGCCAGCAGTGACAGGGGAATCTCTGGAAACACCATATATTTT
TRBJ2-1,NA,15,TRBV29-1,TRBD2,CSARTSGSSVNEQFF,TGCAGCGCCCGGACTAGCGGGAGTTCAGTGAATGAGCAGTTCTTC
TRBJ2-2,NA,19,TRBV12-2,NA,CASRFRESNLSPYTGELFF,TGTGCAAGTCGCTTCAGGGAATCGAACCTCTCCCCCTACACCGGGGAGCTGTTTTTT
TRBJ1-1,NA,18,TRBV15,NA,CATSRDSQRTRMNTEAFF,TGTGCCACCAGCAGAGATTCTCAACGGACACGGATGAACACTGAAGCTTTCTTT
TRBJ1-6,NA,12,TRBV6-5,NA,CAARDTYSPLHF,TGTGCCGCCCGGGACACTTATTCACCCCTCCACTTT
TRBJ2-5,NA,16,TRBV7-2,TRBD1,CASSLGSGQGQETQYF,TGTGCCAGCAGCTTAGGGTCCGGACAGGGGCAAGAGACCCAGTACTTC
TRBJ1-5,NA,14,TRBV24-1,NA,CATSGPNVGQPQHF,TGTGCCACCAGTGGCCCTAACGTCGGGCAGCCCCAGCATTTT
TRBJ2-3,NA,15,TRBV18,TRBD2,CASSPYGGNTDTQYF,TGTGCCAGCTCACCCTACGGGGGGAACACAGATACGCAGTATTTT
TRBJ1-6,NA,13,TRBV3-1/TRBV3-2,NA,CASSRTGVSTLHF,TGTGCCAGCAGCCGGACGGGGGTTTCCACCCTCCACTTT
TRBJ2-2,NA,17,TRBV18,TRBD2,CASSPVALAGNTGELFF,TGTGCCAGCTCACCAGTGGCTCTAGCGGGTAACACCGGGGAGCTGTTTTTT
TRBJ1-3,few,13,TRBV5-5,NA,CASSKAVLNTIYF,TGTGCCAGCAGCAAGGCGGTACTGAACACCATATATTTT
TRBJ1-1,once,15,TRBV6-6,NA,CASSYSTALNTEAFF,TGTGCCAGCAGTTACTCGACAGCGCTTAACACTGAAGCTTTCTTT
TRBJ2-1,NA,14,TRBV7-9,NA,CASSLAADFDEQFF,TGTGCCAGCAGCTTAGCGGCAGACTTCGATGAGCAGTTCTTC
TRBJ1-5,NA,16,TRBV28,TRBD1,CASSPGQGAFFQPQHF,TGTGCCAGCAGTCCGGGACAGGGGGCTTTCTTCCAGCCCCAGCATTTT
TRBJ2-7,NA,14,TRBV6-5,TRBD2,CASSNGGKTYEQYF,TGTGCCAGCAGCAACGGGGGGAAGACCTACGAGCAGTACTTC
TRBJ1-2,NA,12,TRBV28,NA,CASSPLGGGYTF,TGTGCCAGCAGCCCACTGGGGGGTGGCTACACCTTC
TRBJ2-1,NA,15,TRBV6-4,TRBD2,CASSVVAGAVDEQFF,TGTGCCAGCAGTGTTGTAGCGGGAGCGGTCGATGAGCAGTTCTTC
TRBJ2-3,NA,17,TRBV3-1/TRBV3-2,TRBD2,CASSPNRLAGYTDTQYF,TGTGCCAGCAGCCCCAACCGGCTAGCGGGATACACAGATACGCAGTATTTT
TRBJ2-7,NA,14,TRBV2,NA,CASKFEQASYEQYF,TGTGCCAGCAAATTCGAACAGGCGAGCTACGAGCAGTACTTC
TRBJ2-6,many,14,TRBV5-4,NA,CASSLDSGANVLTF,TGTGCCAGCAGCCTAGACTCTGGGGCCAACGTCCTGACTTTC
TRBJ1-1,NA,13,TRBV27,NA,CASRRGKNTEAFF,TGTGCCAGCAGGCGGGGGAAGAACACTGAAGCTTTCTTT
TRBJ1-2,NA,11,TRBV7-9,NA,CASSQSDSSTF,TGTGCCAGCAGCCAGTCGGACAGTTCGACCTTC
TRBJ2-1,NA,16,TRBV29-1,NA,CSALIRKISSYNEQFF,TGCAGCGCCTTGATCAGGAAAATAAGCTCCTACAATGAGCAGTTCTTC
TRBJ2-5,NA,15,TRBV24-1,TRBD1,CATSDFTGGIETQYF,TGTGCCACCAGTGATTTTACAGGGGGGATAGAGACCCAGTACTTC
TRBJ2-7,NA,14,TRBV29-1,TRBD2,CSVMTLAGNYEQYF,TGCAGCGTGATGACACTAGCGGGAAACTACGAGCAGTACTTC
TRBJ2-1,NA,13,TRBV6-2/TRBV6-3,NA,CASSWRGQGEQFF,TGTGCCAGCAGTTGGAGGGGGCAGGGTGAGCAGTTCTTC
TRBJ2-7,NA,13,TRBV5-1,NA,CASIRTGTYEQYF,TGCGCCAGCATCCGTACAGGGACCTACGAGCAGTACTTC
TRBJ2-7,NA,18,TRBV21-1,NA,CASSLPPGQGARSYEQYF,TGTGCCAGCAGTTTACCTCCGGGACAGGGGGCGAGGTCCTACGAGCAGTACTTC
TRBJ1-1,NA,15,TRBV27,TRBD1,CASSPPGTVRAEAFF,TGTGCCAGCAGTCCCCCCGGGACAGTGAGAGCTGAAGCTTTCTTT